This T cell receptor beta chain was profiled in a study of CD8 T cells in ankylosing spondylitis. This CDR3 comprises 15 residues. CDR1 is KGHSH, CDR2 LQKENI, per germline. Trimming shortened V by 5 bases and J by 0 bases, and 13 bases separated the two germline ends. Remarks on this clonotype: The antigen is undetermined.

Making use of molecular barcodes, quantitative 5'-RACE generated TCR beta libraries. TCRdb fed the 5' RACE reads into MiXCR, producing one record per CDR3 protein. The sample lists about 150,000 distinct CDR3 sequences; approximately 44% were seen once. Study findings and constraints: Ankylosing spondylitis blood appeared to carry a characteristic TCR beta motif of roughly 8 highly homologous variants. Relatively rare in peripheral blood, disease-linked clones were also CD8+. Earlier studies detected some motif variants in reactive arthritis synovial fluid and blood.

This chain links TRBV18 with TRBJ1-1, with D uncertain. This sequence originates from a male donor with ankylosing spondylitis. The sample consisted of synovial fluid, either unsorted or a sorted T cell fraction (not recorded which). The CDR3, as DNA: TGTGCCAGCTCAACGGTCCCGACTTTGAACACTGAAGCTTTCTTT. This gives the protein CASSTVPTLNTEAFF. Drawing the rest from reference TRBV18 and TRBJ1-1, the complete variable domain is NAGVMQNPRHLVRRRGQEARLRCSPMKGHSHVYWYRQLPEEGLKFMVYLQKENIIDESGMPKERFSAEFPKEGPSILRIQQVVRGDSAAYFCASSTVPTLNTEAFFGQGTRLTVV.